These 20 T cell receptor beta chains came from one sample sequenced in a study of T cells expressing NK-cell markers. For each CDR3 protein, TCRdb gives one entry from its re-call of the 5' RACE reads, without DNA. This sample contains a few hundred thousand distinct CDR3 sequences. The specimen was blood T cells: a sorted CD56 or NKG2C T cell subset, CD4+ or CD8+ T cells, or bulk PBMC T cells (not recorded which). All receptors derive from a man aged 18 to 69 in good health.

The chain joins TRBV29-1 to TRBJ1-1. The CDR3 loop spans 14 amino acids. Germline V lookup: CDR1 SQVTM, CDR2 ANQGSEA. CDR3: CSVDSSSANTEAFF.

The rearrangement links TRBV11-2 to TRBJ2-5. The CDR3 is 15 amino acids. The germline V gene has CDR1 SGHAT and CDR2 FQNNGV. The CDR3 region is CASSPKDWYQETQYF.

The V call is TRBV5-1, the J call TRBJ2-5; checking the TCRdb D call of TRBD1 is not possible without DNA. Germline lookup yields CDR1 SGHRS and CDR2 YFSETQ. This CDR3 is built from 17 residues. The CDR3 reads CASSLRITSGGRGAQYF.

The chain has TRBV5-1 and TRBJ1-2; as DNA is missing, the TRBD1 call by TCRdb cannot be tested. Germline-derived CDR1 and CDR2 are SGHRS and YFSETQ. The CDR3 runs 17 residues. The CDR3 here is CASSFGQGTPGVYGYTF.

The chain combines TRBV29-1 with TRBJ2-1; TCRdb gives TRBD2 as the D gene, but with no DNA this cannot be confirmed. CDR1 is SQVTM and CDR2 is ANQGSEA in the germline V gene. The CDR3 consists of 13 residues. The CDR3 is CSAQRGGYNEQFF.

This chain links TRBV2 with TRBJ1-4; TCRdb picks TRBD1, but there is no DNA to check that call. CDR3 length equals 14 residues. Germline V gives CDR1 SNHLY, CDR2 FYNNEI. The CDR3 reads CASSQQGDWEKLFF.

The chain employs TRBV24-1 and TRBJ2-2; the TRBD2 assignment by TCRdb is unverifiable without DNA. CDR1 KGHDR and CDR2 SFDVKD come from the germline V gene. This CDR3 spans 14 amino acids. The CDR3 loop is CATSAQRDTGELFF.

This chain uses TRBV5-6 with TRBJ2-1. Germline V CDR1 and CDR2: SGHDT, YYEEEE. The CDR3 is 15 amino acids. CDR3 amino acids: CASSFIGYSYNEQFF.

This CDR3 is CASSLGGYNQPQHF. The genes are TRBV5-1 and TRBJ1-5. This CDR3 is 14 amino acids long. Germline V gene lookup returns CDR1 SGHRS and CDR2 YFSETQ.

V is TRBV11-1 and J is TRBJ2-1; the TRBD1 assignment by TCRdb is unverifiable without DNA. CDR3 size: 12 residues. CDR1 and CDR2 from the germline V gene are SGHAT and FQDESV (reference sequence). CDR3: CASGGGWNEQFF.

The chain links TRBV7-8 to TRBJ2-2. CDR3 length: 12 amino acids. Germline V CDR1 and CDR2: SGHVS, FQNEAQ. CDR3 region: CASSLVHVELFF.

The chain employs TRBV7-9 and TRBJ2-5; the TRBD1 assignment by TCRdb is unverifiable without DNA. In germline, CDR1 is SEHNR, CDR2 FQNEAQ (reference sequence). The CDR3 consists of 15 residues. The CDR3 spells CASSLGVAPQETQYF.

The chain links TRBV28 to TRBJ1-3; TCRdb indicates TRBD1, and absent DNA this call remains unverified. From germline, CDR1 is MDHEN and CDR2 SYDVKM. The CDR3 contains 15 residues. This CDR3 reads CASSLTGVYQNTIYF.

The V gene is TRBV12-3 or TRBV12-4, the J gene TRBJ2-2; with no DNA, the TCRdb D assignment of TRBD1 cannot be verified. The CDR3 length is 16 residues. Here the CDR3 reads CASQSRAGPNTGELFF.

The gene calls are TRBV11-2 and TRBJ2-2; absent DNA, TCRdb's TRBD2 call cannot be checked. Germline assignment: CDR1 SGHAT and CDR2 FQNNGV. The CDR3 has 18 amino acids. The CDR3: CASSLIRRGGANTGELFF.

The gene calls are TRBV6-6 and TRBJ2-7; TCRdb calls TRBD1, which cannot be checked without DNA. The CDR3 runs to 12 residues. Germline V gene sequence: CDR1 MNHNY, CDR2 SVGAGI (reference sequence). The CDR3 is CASTPGDWEQYF.

The chain employs TRBV2 and TRBJ2-7; the TRBD2 assignment by TCRdb is unverifiable without DNA. The CDR3 extends over 15 amino acids. The V gene's germline CDR1 is SNHLY and CDR2 FYNNEI. CDR3 in amino acids: CASSDARTLSYEQYF.

The chain has TRBV28 and TRBJ2-4. Germline V CDR1 and CDR2: MDHEN, SYDVKM. This CDR3 comprises 15 residues. The CDR3 sequence: CASSTPEGAKNIQYF.

This chain joins TRBV11-3 and TRBJ2-7; without DNA, the TCRdb call of TRBD1 cannot be checked. The germline gives CDR1 SGHNT, CDR2 YENEEA. CDR3 length: 16 residues. CDR3 loop: CASSTGVGGGRYEQYF.

This rearrangement joins TRBV11-2 to TRBJ2-3; TCRdb outputs TRBD1, but without DNA this stays unchecked. CDR1 is SGHAT and CDR2 is FQNNGV in the germline V gene. The CDR3 is 18 residues long. CDR3 region: CASSAYGTGLGSTDTQYF.